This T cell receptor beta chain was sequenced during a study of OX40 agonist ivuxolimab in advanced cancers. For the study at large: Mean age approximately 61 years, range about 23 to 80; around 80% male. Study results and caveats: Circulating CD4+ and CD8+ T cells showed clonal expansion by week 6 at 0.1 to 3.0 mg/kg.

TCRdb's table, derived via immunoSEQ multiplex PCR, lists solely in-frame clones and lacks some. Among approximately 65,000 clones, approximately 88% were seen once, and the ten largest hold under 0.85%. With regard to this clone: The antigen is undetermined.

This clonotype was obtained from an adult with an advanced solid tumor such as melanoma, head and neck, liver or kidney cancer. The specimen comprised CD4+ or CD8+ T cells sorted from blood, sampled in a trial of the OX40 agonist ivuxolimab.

DNA for the CDR3: TGTGCCAGCGGCCCTCCGCTAGCCTCTAGGAATGAGCAGTTCTTC. It yields the protein CASGPPLASRNEQFF. V and J are TRBV7-8 and TRBJ2-1; D perhaps matches TRBD2 (5 bases). V gave up 8 bases and J gave up 7 bases, with 21 bases separating them. From germline, CDR1 is SGHVS and CDR2 FQNEAQ. The CDR3 extends over 15 amino acids.